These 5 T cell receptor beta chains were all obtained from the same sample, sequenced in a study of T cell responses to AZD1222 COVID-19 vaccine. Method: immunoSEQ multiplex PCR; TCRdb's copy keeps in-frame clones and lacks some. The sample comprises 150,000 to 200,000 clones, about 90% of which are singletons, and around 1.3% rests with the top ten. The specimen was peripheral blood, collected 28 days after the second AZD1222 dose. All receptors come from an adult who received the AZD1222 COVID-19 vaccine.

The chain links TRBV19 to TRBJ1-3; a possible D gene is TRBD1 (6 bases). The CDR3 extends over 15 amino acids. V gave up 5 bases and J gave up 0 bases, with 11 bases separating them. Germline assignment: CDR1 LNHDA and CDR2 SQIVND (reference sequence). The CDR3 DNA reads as TGTGCCAGTAGTGAACAGGGACCCTCTGGAAACACCATATATTTT. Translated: CASSEQGPSGNTIYF.

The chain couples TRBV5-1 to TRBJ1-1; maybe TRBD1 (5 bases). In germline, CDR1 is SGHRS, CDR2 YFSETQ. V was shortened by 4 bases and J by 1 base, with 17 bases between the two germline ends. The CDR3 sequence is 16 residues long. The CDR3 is CASSPYGGTRNTEAFF. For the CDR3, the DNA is TGCGCCAGCAGCCCGTATGGGGGAACGAGGAACACTGAAGCTTTCTTT. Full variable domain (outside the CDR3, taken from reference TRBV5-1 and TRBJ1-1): KAGVTQTPRYLIKTRGQQVTLSCSPISGHRSVSWYQQTPGQGLQFLFEYFSETQRNKGNFPGRFSGRQFSNSRSEMNVSTLELGDSALYLCASSPYGGTRNTEAFFGQGTRLTVV.

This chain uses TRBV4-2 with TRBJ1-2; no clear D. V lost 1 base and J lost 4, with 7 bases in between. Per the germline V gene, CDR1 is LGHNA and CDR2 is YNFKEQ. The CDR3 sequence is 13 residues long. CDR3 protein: CASSQGSAYGYTF. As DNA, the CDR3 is TGTGCCAGCAGCCAAGGGTCAGCCTATGGCTACACCTTC.

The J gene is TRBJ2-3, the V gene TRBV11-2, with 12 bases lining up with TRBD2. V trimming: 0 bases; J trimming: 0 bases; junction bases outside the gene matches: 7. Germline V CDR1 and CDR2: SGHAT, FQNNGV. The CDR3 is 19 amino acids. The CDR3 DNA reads TGTGCCAGCAGCTTAGATGGACTAGCGGGAATTTCGAGCACAGATACGCAGTATTTT. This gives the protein CASSLDGLAGISSTDTQYF.

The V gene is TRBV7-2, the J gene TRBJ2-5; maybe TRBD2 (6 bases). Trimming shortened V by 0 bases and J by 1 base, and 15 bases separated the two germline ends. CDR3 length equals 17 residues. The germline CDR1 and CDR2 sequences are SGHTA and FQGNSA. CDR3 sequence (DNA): TGTGCCAGCAGCTTAGCGGTGATTGGAGGGGTCCAAGAGACCCAGTACTTC. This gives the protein CASSLAVIGGVQETQYF.